This entry features one T cell receptor beta chain sequence. This clonotype turned up a few times. The antigen this receptor binds is unknown. Base qualities are missing; no much larger clone stands one base away. The data stem from a study of human T cells and chemical hapten exposure (dated by TCRdb to about 2021). Describing the broader study: For sensitization, 2% DPC in acetone was applied to a 2 cm by 2 cm area of upper inner arm skin. Throughout the study period of 20 to 25 weeks, patients also received therapeutic DPC doses to the scalp every week. This study followed changes in the peripheral blood TCR repertoire in vivo during primary and secondary sensitization of alopecia patients to the hapten diphenylcyclopropenone (DPC). Libraries were pooled for sequencing, and per-sample TCR yields varied mainly because of small differences in library volumes within the pool. Patch testing was done on the upper back using Finn chambers containing 0.01% DPC, and results were scored after 6 days according to International Contact Dermatitis Research Group standards. Blood samples were taken from patients before sensitization (week 0) and then at 2, 6 and about 24 weeks after DPC sensitization. Blood for TCR sequencing was provided by twenty-nine alopecia patients at one to four time points (pre-sensitization, 2, 6 and 24 weeks). The patient cohort, mostly female, included alopecia areata with under or over 50% scalp involvement, alopecia totalis and alopecia universalis. Beyond this particular receptor, the publication reports: After repeated subsampling, the strength of the expansion versus patch-test correlation and the threshold at which it became significant changed. DPC sensitization did not change the number of TCRs with a frequency above 1 in 1000, and there was no evidence of changes in global repertoire structure. Patch test score correlated positively with the number of PT1 expanded TCRs, reaching significance at thresholds 8, 16 and 32 but not at 4. Expanded TCRs formed significantly more large CDR3 similarity clusters than pre-sensitization or healthy control sets, consistent with antigen-driven responses. Alopecia, a presumed autoimmune disease, was present in all patients, so the immune response of the patients might differ from that of healthy individuals.

Receptor amplification or capture employed RACE. TCRdb names NextSeq 500 as the instrument used. During library preparation, unique molecular identifiers were attached to individual cDNA molecules so that TCRs could be counted quantitatively and reproducibly. For every blood RNA sample, sequencing covered both the TCR alpha and TCR beta chains. Processing in the source paper ran as follows. Samples had a median of roughly 99,000 TCRs, with a range from 23,224 to 690,600. V, J and CDR3 annotation of the TCR reads was carried out using the Decombinator software suite. To make PS versus PT1 abundance plots, every sample was subsampled to the same number of TCRs (28,000). Expanded TCRs were defined as absent before sensitization and observed at least eight times at the 2-week time point. Through fastp at Q25 and MiXCR, TCRdb rebuilt clones from the public reads, retaining in-frame beta chains. Entries that share a CDR3 protein sequence are merged under the most common genes and DNA. These V and J calls derive from TCRdb rather than the authors' analysis. Present in this sample are around 99,000 distinct CDR3 sequences, 9.5% to 15% of which were seen just once. The top ten clonotypes cover approximately 2% of the sample.

The time point label on this specimen signifies: patch test 1, 2 weeks after DPC sensitization. The treatment or condition label corresponds to: therapeutic diphenylcyclopropenone sensitization with weekly scalp DPC. At each patch-test visit, blood was drawn before the patch test was applied. Eligible patients were aged 18 to 70, diagnosed with alopecia, deemed suitable for DPC therapy, and excluded if pregnant. Total RNA was extracted from unfractionated whole blood that had been collected in Tempus Blood RNA tubes. Ends trimmed: V by 4 bases, J by 0 bases; bases unmatched to a gene: 10. The germline V gene encodes CDR1 SGHVS and CDR2 FQNEAQ. Spanning cysteine to phenylalanine, the CDR3 consists of 19 amino acids. Just the 57-base CDR3 DNA is kept, in frame starting at base 1.

The sequence was obtained from a woman between 35 and 50 years old with alopecia areata. Some clones in this sample may be carry-over from other donors' samples. The receptor chain draws on TRBV7-8 and TRBJ2-3; 13 middle bases align to TRBD2. Sequenced here: whole blood, sampled in connection with sensitization to the hapten diphenylcyclopropenone (DPC). In nucleotides, the sequence is TGTGCCAGCAGCTCCGGGACTAGCGGGACCTCCCTAAGCACAGATACGCAGTATTTT. Its protein reads: CASSSGTSGTSLSTDTQYF.